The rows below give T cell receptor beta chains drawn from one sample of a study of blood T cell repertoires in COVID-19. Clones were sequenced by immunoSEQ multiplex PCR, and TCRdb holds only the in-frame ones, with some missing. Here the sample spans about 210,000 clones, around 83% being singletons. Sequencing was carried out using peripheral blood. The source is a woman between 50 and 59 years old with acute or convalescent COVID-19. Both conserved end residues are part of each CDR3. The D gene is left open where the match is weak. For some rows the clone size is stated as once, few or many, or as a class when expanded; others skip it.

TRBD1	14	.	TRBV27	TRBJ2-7	TGTGCCAGCAGTCAAGGACAGGGGCGGTACGAGCAGTACTTC	CASSQGQGRYEQYF
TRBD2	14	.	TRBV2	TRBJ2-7	TGTGCCAGCACTCAAGCGGGAGATAGGTACGAGCAGTACTTC	CASTQAGDRYEQYF
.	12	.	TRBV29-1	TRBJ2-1	TGCAGCGTTAGTTCCGGGTACAATGAGCAGTTCTTC	CSVSSGYNEQFF
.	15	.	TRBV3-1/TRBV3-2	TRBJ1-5	TGTGCCAGCAGCCAAGATCCCGGGATCAATCAGCCCCAGCATTTT	CASSQDPGINQPQHF
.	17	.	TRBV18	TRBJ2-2	TGTGCCAGCTCACCACAGATGCGACAGCCGAACACCGGGGAGCTGTTTTTT	CASSPQMRQPNTGELFF
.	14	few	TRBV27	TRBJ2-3	TGTGCCAGCAGTTTTTCAGGGTACACAGATACGCAGTATTTT	CASSFSGYTDTQYF
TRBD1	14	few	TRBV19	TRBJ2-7	TGTGCCAGTAGTACTGGACAGGGTTGGGGGGAGCAGTACTTC	CASSTGQGWGEQYF
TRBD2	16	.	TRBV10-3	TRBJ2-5	TGTGCCATCAGCTCTACTAGCGGGAGGGACCAAGAGACCCAGTACTTC	CAISSTSGRDQETQYF
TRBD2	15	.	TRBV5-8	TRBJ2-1	TGTGCCAGCAGCTTGGGGGCGGGAGTCTACAATGAGCAGTTCTTC	CASSLGAGVYNEQFF
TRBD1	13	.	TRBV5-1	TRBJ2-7	TGCGCCAGCAGCTTGGGACAGGGGGACCGGCAGTACTTC	CASSLGQGDRQYF
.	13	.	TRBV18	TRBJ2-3	TGTGCCAGCTCTGGGGGCGCGGTCGATACGCAGTATTTT	CASSGGAVDTQYF
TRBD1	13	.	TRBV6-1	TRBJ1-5	TGTGCCAGCAGTGAAGCGTGGGACAGTATAGTACATTTT	CASSEAWDSIVHF
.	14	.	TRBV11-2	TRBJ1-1	TGTGCCAGCAGCTTTTACGCCTCGGGCACTGAAGCTTTCTTT	CASSFYASGTEAFF
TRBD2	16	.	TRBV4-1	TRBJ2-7	TGCGCCAGCAGCCAAGCGGGCCTAGCGGGACCCTACGAGCAGTACTTC	CASSQAGLAGPYEQYF
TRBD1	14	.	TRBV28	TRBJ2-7	TGTGCCAGCAGTTCCGGACAGGGAGTCTACGAGCAGTACTTC	CASSSGQGVYEQYF
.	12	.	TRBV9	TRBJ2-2	TGTGCCAGCAGCGTCACTCCCGGGGAGCTGTTTTTT	CASSVTPGELFF
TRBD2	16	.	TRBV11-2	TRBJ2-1	TGTGCCAGCAGTCCACGGAGCGGGAGGGATTGGAATGAGCAGTTCTTC	CASSPRSGRDWNEQFF
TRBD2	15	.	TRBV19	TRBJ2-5	TGTGCCAGTAGTATCAGGGCGGGGGATCAAGAGACCCAGTACTTC	CASSIRAGDQETQYF
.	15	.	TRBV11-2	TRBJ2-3	TGTGCCAGCAGCTTAGGGGTCGGGAGCACAGATACGCAGTATTTT	CASSLGVGSTDTQYF
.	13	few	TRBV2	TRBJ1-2	TGTGCCAGTACAGGGCAAGTATTGGATGGCTACACCTTC	CASTGQVLDGYTF
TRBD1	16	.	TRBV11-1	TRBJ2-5	TGTGCCACCGCCCGGGGAGGGACAGGGGGCGCAGAGACCCAGTACTTC	CATARGGTGGAETQYF
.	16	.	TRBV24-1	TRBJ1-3	TGTGCCACCAGTGACTCCCGAGCTACCTCTGGAAACACCATATATTTT	CATSDSRATSGNTIYF
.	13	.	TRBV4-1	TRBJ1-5	TGCGCCAGCAGCCAAGATCGGGATCAGCCCCAGCATTTT	CASSQDRDQPQHF
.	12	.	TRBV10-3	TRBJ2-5	TGTGCCATCAGGGGGGCTGGGGAGACCCAGTACTTC	CAIRGAGETQYF
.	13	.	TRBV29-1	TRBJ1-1	TGCAGCGTTTCGGCCGAGGGGAACACTGAAGCTTTCTTT	CSVSAEGNTEAFF
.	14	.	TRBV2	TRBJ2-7	TGTGCCAGCAGACCGTACAGGGACTCCTACGAGCAGTACTTC	CASRPYRDSYEQYF
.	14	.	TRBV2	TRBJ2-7	TGTGCCAGCAGTGGAAGCGGCTCCTCCTACGAGCAGTACTTC	CASSGSGSSYEQYF
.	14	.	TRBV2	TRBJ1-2	TGTGCCAGCAGTGGTACGGGGGGGAGCAGTGGCTACACCTTC	CASSGTGGSSGYTF